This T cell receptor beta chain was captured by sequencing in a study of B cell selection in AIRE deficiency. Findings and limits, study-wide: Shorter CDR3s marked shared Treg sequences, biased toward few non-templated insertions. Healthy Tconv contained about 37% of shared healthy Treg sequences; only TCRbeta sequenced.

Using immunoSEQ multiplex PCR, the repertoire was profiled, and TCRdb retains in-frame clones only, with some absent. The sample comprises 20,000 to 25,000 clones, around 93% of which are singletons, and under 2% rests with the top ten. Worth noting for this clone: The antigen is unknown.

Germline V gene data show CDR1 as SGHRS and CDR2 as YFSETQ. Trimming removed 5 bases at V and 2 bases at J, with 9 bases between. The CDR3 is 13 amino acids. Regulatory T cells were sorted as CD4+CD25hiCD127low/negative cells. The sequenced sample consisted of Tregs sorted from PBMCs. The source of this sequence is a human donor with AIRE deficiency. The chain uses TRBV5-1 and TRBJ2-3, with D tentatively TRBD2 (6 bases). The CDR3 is CASRGGNTDTQYF. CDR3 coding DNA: TGCGCCAGCAGAGGCGGGAACACAGATACGCAGTATTTT.